The 28 T cell receptor beta chains below were found in one sample sequenced in a study. In TCRdb, the RT-PCR reads were re-called with MiXCR into one record per CDR3 protein. Of fewer than 800,000 distinct CDR3 sequences in the sample, around 14% were seen once. Sequencing was performed on memory CD4+ T cells from blood. The receptors were gathered from a female donor in good health, serving as a healthy control.

In this sample, this clonotype turned up many times. J is TRBJ1-2 and V is TRBV29-1; D uncertain. V was pared by 6 bases and J by 6 bases, with 8 bases between. This CDR3 has 10 residues. The V gene's germline CDR1 is SQVTM and CDR2 ANQGSEA. The CDR3 DNA is TGCAGCGTCCGGGAAAATGGCTACACCTTC. It is translated as CSVRENGYTF.

This clonotype appeared a few times. CDR3 residues: CASSQEWVRADEQYF. CDR3 bases: TGTGCCAGCAGCCAAGAATGGGTCAGGGCGGACGAGCAGTACTTC. V gene TRBV14 combines with J gene TRBJ2-7, with D tentatively TRBD1 (5 bases). Germline V lookup: CDR1 SGHDN, CDR2 FVKESK. V was clipped by 0 bases and J by 5 bases, with 14 bases between them. The CDR3 totals 15 residues.

This clonotype was counted between two and nine times. J is TRBJ2-7 and V is TRBV6-5, with 11 bases identical to TRBD2. The CDR3 has 19 residues. The V gene's germline CDR1 is MNHEY and CDR2 SVGAGI. V was pared by 3 bases and J by 3 bases, with 16 bases of the junction left unmatched. The CDR3 region is CASSYRFPGTSGLHYEQYF. CDR3 bases: TGTGCCAGCAGTTATCGGTTTCCGGGGACTAGCGGTTTACACTACGAGCAGTACTTC.

This clonotype was picked up many times. The V and J genes are TRBV20-1 and TRBJ2-2; D is unresolved. Germline assignment: CDR1 DFQATT and CDR2 SNEGSKA (reference sequence). The CDR3 covers 14 residues. V was trimmed by 4 bases and J by 6 bases, leaving 15 bases between them. This CDR3 is CSATEGFASGELFF. The CDR3 DNA reads as TGCAGTGCTACCGAAGGGTTTGCATCCGGGGAGCTGTTTTTT.

The V and J genes are TRBV4-1 and TRBJ1-5, with TRBD1 matching 9 bases. There are 16 residues in the CDR3. The J segment lost 0 bases and the V segment lost 4 bases, leaving 4 bases of the junction unmatched. The germline V gene has CDR1 MGHRA and CDR2 YSYEKL. DNA of the CDR3: TGCGCCAGCAGCCTGGACAGGGGTTATAGCAATCAGCCCCAGCATTTT. The encoded protein is CASSLDRGYSNQPQHF.

V and J are TRBV28 and TRBJ1-1, with 7 nucleotides matching TRBD1. Germline loops: CDR1 MDHEN, CDR2 SYDVKM. CDR3 length: 14 amino acids. Trimming at V came to 5 bases and at J to 3 bases, leaving 6 bases not matched to a gene. The CDR3 here is CASSEGARDTEAFF. The DNA for the CDR3 is TGTGCCAGCAGTGAGGGGGCTCGGGACACTGAAGCTTTCTTT.

The rearrangement uses TRBV20-1 and TRBJ2-1; 10 nucleotides align to TRBD2. The germline V gene encodes CDR1 DFQATT and CDR2 SNEGSKA (reference sequence). CDR3 length: 15 amino acids. Unmatched junction bases numbered 8, after V lost 0 bases and J lost 9 bases. In DNA form, the CDR3 reads TGCAGTGCTAGAGATGTGGTAGCGGGGGGCCGTGAGCAGTTCTTC. Translation: CSARDVVAGGREQFF.

There are a few counts of this clonotype. This sequence joins TRBV11-2 and TRBJ2-3; 7 nucleotides agree with TRBD2. From germline, CDR1 is SGHAT and CDR2 FQNNGV. The CDR3 consists of 16 residues. With V trimmed by 3 bases and J by 4 bases, 10 bases remained unmatched. In nucleotides, the CDR3 is TGTGCCAGCAGCTTCCAGAGCGGGACGGGGGCAGATACGCAGTATTTT. Translating gives CASSFQSGTGADTQYF.

This clonotype was detected only a few times. The genes are TRBV11-2 and TRBJ2-7, with D perhaps TRBD2 (6 bases). Trimming removed 2 bases from V and 1 base from J, with 12 bases in between. Looked up from germline, CDR1 is SGHAT and CDR2 is FQNNGV. The CDR3 totals 15 residues. The CDR3 sequence is CASSLMGGWSYEQYF. The CDR3 DNA follows: TGTGCCAGCAGCTTAATGGGGGGTTGGTCCTACGAGCAGTACTTC.

This clonotype was counted between two and nine times. The chain is built from TRBV10-3 and TRBJ1-2; D is ambiguous. V gave up 3 bases and J gave up 4 bases, with 12 bases separating them. The V gene's germline CDR1 is ENHRY and CDR2 SYGVKD. This CDR3 spans 14 amino acids. The CDR3 region is CAISEGPLSYGYTF. CDR3 nucleotide sequence: TGTGCCATCAGTGAAGGGCCCCTTTCCTATGGCTACACCTTC.

This clonotype occurred a few times. The rearrangement joins TRBV7-8 to TRBJ1-1; D perhaps matches TRBD1 (5 bases). The length of the CDR3 is 14 residues. The V end was cut by 5 bases, the J end by 2 bases, with 12 bases between. In germline, CDR1 is SGHVS, CDR2 FQNEAQ. The chain's CDR3 is CASSIRTLNTEAFF. In DNA, the CDR3 is TGTGCCAGCAGCATTAGGACACTAAACACTGAAGCTTTCTTT.

In this sample, this clonotype turned up a few times. This chain links TRBV20-1 with TRBJ1-6, with TRBD1 as a possible D gene (6 bases). Germline values: CDR1 DFQATT, CDR2 SNEGSKA (reference sequence). The CDR3 is 16 residues long. Trimming left V 3 bases short and J 10 bases short, with 22 bases between. CDR3 bases: TGCAGTGCTAGGGAATCTCGGGGACACGCCAGGTCACCCCTCCACTTT. It encodes CSARESRGHARSPLHF.

The rearrangement links TRBV10-3 to TRBJ2-6; TRBD1 agrees at 8 bases. Per the germline V gene, CDR1 is ENHRY and CDR2 is SYGVKD. CDR3 length: 16 residues. J was trimmed by 2 bases and V by 2 bases; bases with no gene match: 2. The CDR3 region has the DNA TGTGCCATCAGTGAGGTGACAGGGGCTGGGGCCAACGTCCTGACTTTC. This codes for CAISEVTGAGANVLTF.

This clonotype was seen a few times. The J gene is TRBJ2-7, the V gene TRBV30; no definite D call. Germline CDR1 GTSNPN, CDR2 SVGIG (reference sequence). V was shortened by 4 bases and J by 0 bases, with 4 bases between the two germline ends. This CDR3 has 11 residues. This chain's CDR3 is CAWTDSYEQYF. As DNA, the CDR3 is TGTGCCTGGACAGACTCCTACGAGCAGTACTTC.

This clonotype was detected a few times. CDR3 DNA: TGCGCCAGCAGCTTGAGTGTTAGCACAGATACGCAGTATTTT. As protein: CASSLSVSTDTQYF. The rearrangement joins TRBV5-1 to TRBJ2-3; D unresolved. V was shortened by 1 base and J by 0 bases, with 6 bases between the two germline ends. The CDR3 is 14 residues long. The germline CDR1 and CDR2 sequences are SGHRS and YFSETQ.

Turning to this clonotype: Possible read error: a much larger clone is one base away. The CDR3 loop is CASSLGTGEWSGELFF. In nucleotides, the CDR3 is TGTGCCAGCAGTTTAGGGACAGGGGAATGGTCCGGGGAGCTGTTTTTT. This chain links TRBV12-3 or TRBV12-4 with TRBJ2-2; 9 nucleotides line up with TRBD1. With V trimmed by 1 base and J by 6 bases, 6 bases remained unmatched. The CDR3 is made up of 16 amino acids.

This clonotype was observed a handful of times. The chain joins TRBV20-1 to TRBJ2-5, with unresolved D. The CDR3 covers 10 residues. Germline loops: CDR1 DFQATT, CDR2 SNEGSKA (reference sequence). Deletions cut 5 bases from V and 11 bases from J, with 12 bases between. The CDR3 nucleotides read TGCAGTGCTTCGCGGTACAGTCAGTACTTC. Translated, it gives CSASRYSQYF.

The chain is built from TRBV5-1 and TRBJ2-7, with D unclear. Looked up from germline, CDR1 is SGHRS and CDR2 is YFSETQ. The length of the CDR3 is 13 residues. The V gene lost 4 bases and the J gene lost 6 bases, with 14 bases spanning the gap. CDR3 bases: TGCGCCAGCAGCAGGAAGGAGCTCAGCGAGCAGTACTTC. This encodes CASSRKELSEQYF. The variable domain in full, with the rest retrieved from reference TRBV5-1 and TRBJ2-7, is KAGVTQTPRYLIKTRGQQVTLSCSPISGHRSVSWYQQTPGQGLQFLFEYFSETQRNKGNFPGRFSGRQFSNSRSEMNVSTLELGDSALYLCASSRKELSEQYFGPGTRLTVT.

This rearrangement joins TRBV20-1 to TRBJ2-2; TRBD2 matches 9 bases. The CDR3 sequence is 16 residues long. Per germline, CDR1 DFQATT and CDR2 SNEGSKA (reference sequence). Trimming cost V 0 bases and J 4 bases; bases outside gene matches: 6. CDR3 sequence: CSARDPTSGPTGELFF. CDR3 bases: TGCAGTGCTAGAGATCCGACTAGCGGACCCACCGGGGAGCTGTTTTTT.

This clonotype turned up a few times. This sequence joins TRBV20-1 and TRBJ1-1; 7 bases match TRBD1. The CDR3 sequence is 16 residues long. Germline assignment: CDR1 DFQATT and CDR2 SNEGSKA (reference sequence). V was clipped by 0 bases and J by 5 bases; unmatched bases: 12. The CDR3 protein is CSARDSGGTVITEAFF. The CDR3, as DNA: TGCAGTGCTAGAGATTCGGGAGGGACAGTGATTACTGAAGCTTTCTTT.

At least ten counts were recorded for this clonotype. The V and J genes are TRBV6-5 and TRBJ1-5; D gene ambiguous. V lost 0 bases, J lost 6 bases, and 6 bases lay in between. CDR1 MNHEY and CDR2 SVGAGI come from the germline V gene. The CDR3 length is 13 residues. Here the CDR3 reads CASSYSPGQPQHF. In DNA, the CDR3 is TGTGCCAGCAGTTACTCACCCGGTCAGCCCCAGCATTTT.

This clonotype has more than one count but fewer than ten. V and J are TRBV9 and TRBJ1-6, with D hard to call. From germline, CDR1 is SGDLS and CDR2 YYNGEE. CDR3 length: 13 amino acids. V dropped 4 bases and J dropped 7 bases, with 9 bases sitting between them. CDR3 bases: TGTGCCAGCAGCCCCAACCCCAATTCACCCCTCCACTTT. Translating it yields CASSPNPNSPLHF. The variable domain in full, completed from reference TRBV9 and TRBJ1-6, reads DSGVTQTPKHLITATGQRVTLRCSPRSGDLSVYWYQQSLDQGLQFLIQYYNGEERAKGNILERFSAQQFPDLHSELNLSSLELGDSALYFCASSPNPNSPLHFGNGTRLTVT.

This clonotype was recorded a few times. V and J are TRBV5-1 and TRBJ2-1, with 9 bases that match TRBD2. Losses at the gene ends were 0 bases for V and 8 bases for J; bases not matched to a gene: 12. Germline loops: CDR1 SGHRS, CDR2 YFSETQ. CDR3 length equals 17 residues. The CDR3 sequence is CASSLAAGGAGLDEQFF. CDR3 bases: TGCGCCAGCAGCTTGGCCGCGGGAGGGGCGGGTTTGGATGAGCAGTTCTTC. Full variable domain (remainder filled in from reference TRBV5-1 and TRBJ2-1): KAGVTQTPRYLIKTRGQQVTLSCSPISGHRSVSWYQQTPGQGLQFLFEYFSETQRNKGNFPGRFSGRQFSNSRSEMNVSTLELGDSALYLCASSLAAGGAGLDEQFFGPGTRLTVL.

This clonotype was detected only a few times. The chain uses TRBV4-2 and TRBJ2-1, with TRBD1 matching 10 bases. The CDR3 runs to 16 residues. V lost 3 bases and J lost 9; bases outside the gene matches: 11. Germline assignment: CDR1 LGHNA and CDR2 YNFKEQ. The CDR3 loop is CASSHPEDRGHSEQFF. CDR3 sequence (DNA): TGTGCCAGCAGCCACCCCGAAGACAGGGGGCATAGTGAGCAGTTCTTC.

The V call is TRBV5-1, the J call TRBJ1-1; no clear D. The CDR3 sequence is 18 residues long. Germline V gene lookup returns CDR1 SGHRS and CDR2 YFSETQ. Trimming shortened V by 2 bases and J by 0 bases, and 20 bases separated the two germline ends. CDR3 residues: CASSLMSPQTGMNTEAFF. The CDR3 DNA sequence: TGCGCCAGCAGCTTAATGAGTCCCCAAACGGGGATGAACACTGAAGCTTTCTTT.

The V call is TRBV10-3, the J call TRBJ2-7; possible D gene TRBD1, 6 bases. This CDR3 spans 15 amino acids. V was trimmed by 10 bases and J by 2 bases, leaving 21 bases between them. Germline-derived CDR1 and CDR2 are ENHRY and SYGVKD. CDR3 bases: TGTGCCACGACAGGAACCGGCGCGTCTACCTACGAGCAGTACTTC. It encodes CATTGTGASTYEQYF.

This clonotype appeared many times. This chain's CDR3 is CASSYDRGGPGANVLTF. The DNA for the CDR3 is TGTGCCAGCAGTTACGACAGGGGAGGGCCTGGGGCCAACGTCCTGACTTTC. V is TRBV6-5 and J is TRBJ2-6; D may be TRBD1 (8 bases). The V and J ends lost 2 bases and 2 bases respectively, with 13 bases between them. The CDR3 length is 17 residues. In germline, CDR1 is MNHEY, CDR2 SVGAGI.

This chain connects TRBV4-1 to TRBJ1-4; D unclear. There are 16 residues in the CDR3. Per germline, CDR1 MGHRA and CDR2 YSYEKL. The V gene lost 1 base and the J gene lost 0 bases, with 9 bases spanning the gap. The CDR3 loop reads CASSQGAVATNEKLFF. CDR3 nucleotides: TGCGCCAGCAGCCAAGGGGCAGTTGCAACTAATGAAAAACTGTTTTTT.